This TCR beta chain stems from a study of blood T cell repertoires in COVID-19. Overall study context: COVID-19 samples from acute and convalescent phases originated in the United States, Italy and Spain. From T cells, B-cell-depleted T cells, or PBMCs came the material, which was cDNA or gDNA.

Authors' processing steps: Reference gene primer amplification in the assay estimated nucleated cell counts. TCRdb's copy holds only in-frame clones and misses some; the assay was immunoSEQ multiplex PCR. The V and J calls and clone size come from that table; D and trimming were worked out from the DNA. The sample holds approximately 75,000 clones, roughly 80% seen once. V lost 11 bases, J lost 7 bases, and 11 bases stayed unmatched. Germline-derived CDR1 and CDR2 are MNHEY and SMNVEV (reference sequence). There are 15 residues in the CDR3. Material: peripheral blood. This clonotype originated in a woman of 80 years or more with acute or convalescent COVID-19. This chain uses TRBV27 with TRBJ1-6; 10 bases match TRBD1. The CDR3 is CARRFRDRGNSPLHF. CDR3 nucleotide sequence: TGTGCCCGCCGATTTAGGGACAGGGGCAATTCACCCCTCCACTTT.